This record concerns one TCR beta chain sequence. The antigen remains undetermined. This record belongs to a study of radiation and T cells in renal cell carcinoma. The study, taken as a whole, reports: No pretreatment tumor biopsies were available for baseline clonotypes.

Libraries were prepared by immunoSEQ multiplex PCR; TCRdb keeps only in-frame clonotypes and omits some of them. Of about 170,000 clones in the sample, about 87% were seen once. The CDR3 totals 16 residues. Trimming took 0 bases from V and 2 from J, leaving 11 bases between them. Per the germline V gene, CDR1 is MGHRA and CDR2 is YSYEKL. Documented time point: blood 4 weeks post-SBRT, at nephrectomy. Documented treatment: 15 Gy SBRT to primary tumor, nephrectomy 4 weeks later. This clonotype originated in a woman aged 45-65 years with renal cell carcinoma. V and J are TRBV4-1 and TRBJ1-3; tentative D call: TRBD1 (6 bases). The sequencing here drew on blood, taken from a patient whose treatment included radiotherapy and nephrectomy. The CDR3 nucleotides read TGCGCCAGCAGCCAAGATTGGGCAGGGGCTGGAAACACCATATATTTT. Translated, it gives CASSQDWAGAGNTIYF.